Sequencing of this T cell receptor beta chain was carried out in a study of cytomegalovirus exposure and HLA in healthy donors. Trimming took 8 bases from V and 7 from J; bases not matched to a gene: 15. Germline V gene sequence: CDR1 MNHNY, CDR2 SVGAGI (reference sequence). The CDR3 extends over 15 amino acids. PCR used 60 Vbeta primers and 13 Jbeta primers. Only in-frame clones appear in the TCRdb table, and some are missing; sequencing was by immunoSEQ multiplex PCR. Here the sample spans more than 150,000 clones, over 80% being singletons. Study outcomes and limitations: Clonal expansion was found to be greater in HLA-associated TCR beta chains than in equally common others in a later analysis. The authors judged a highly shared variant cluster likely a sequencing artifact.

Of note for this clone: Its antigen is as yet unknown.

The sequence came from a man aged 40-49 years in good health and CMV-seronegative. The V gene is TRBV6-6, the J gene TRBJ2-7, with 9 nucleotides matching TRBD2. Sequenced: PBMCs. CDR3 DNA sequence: TGTGCCAGCGGTAAAGAACTAGCGGGCCTCGGGGAGCAGTACTTC. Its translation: CASGKELAGLGEQYF.